This T cell receptor (beta chain) was found in a study of T cell repertoires in cytomegalovirus infection. Looking at the study overall: Matching HLA type, along with CMV infection, was indicated by public TCR beta signatures. Findings of the study overall: CMV-specific HLA-C-restricted TCR beta clonotypes dominated the ex vivo response.

TCRdb itself ran the reads through MiXCR, one entry per CDR3 protein. The repertoire has fewer than 850,000 distinct CDR3 sequences, 29% of them found once; the top ten carry about an eighth. V shed 6 bases and J shed 3 bases, with 34 bases lying between them. Germline V gives CDR1 SEHNR, CDR2 FQNEAQ (reference sequence). This CDR3 is 21 amino acids long. Concerning this clonotype: The antigen remains undetermined.

The starting material was cultured CD8+ T cells from PBMCs, obtained from culture after CMV antigen stimulation. The gene calls are TRBV7-9 and TRBJ2-3; the D gene is possibly TRBD2 (6 bases). This TCR was sampled from a human donor in good health (CMV status not recorded). Some clones in this sample may be carry-over from other donors' samples. The CDR3 sequence is CASSLLGSGPPEGRSTDTQYF. Here the CDR3 DNA reads TGTGCCAGCAGTCTCCTAGGGAGCGGGCCTCCAGAAGGGCGTAGTACAGATACGCAGTATTTT.